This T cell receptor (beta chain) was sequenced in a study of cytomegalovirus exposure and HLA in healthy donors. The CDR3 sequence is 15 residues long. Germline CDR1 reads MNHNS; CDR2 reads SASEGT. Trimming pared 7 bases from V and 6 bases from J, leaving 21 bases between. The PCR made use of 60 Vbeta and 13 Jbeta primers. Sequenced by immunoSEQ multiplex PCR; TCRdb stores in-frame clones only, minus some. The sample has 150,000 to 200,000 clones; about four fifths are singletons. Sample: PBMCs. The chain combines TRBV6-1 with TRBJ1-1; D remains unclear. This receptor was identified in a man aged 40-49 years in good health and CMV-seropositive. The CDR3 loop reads CASIPRSPDPPEAFF. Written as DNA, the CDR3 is TGTGCCAGCATTCCAAGGAGTCCCGACCCCCCTGAAGCTTTCTTT.